This TCR beta chain was documented in a study of early T cells in non-severe SARS-CoV-2 infection. At the level of the study: The input, bulk RNA from unsorted whole blood, was sequenced, and chains were unpaired.

Germline CDR1 and CDR2: MNHEY and SVGEGT. Trimming removed 2 bases from V and 2 bases from J; junction bases left unmatched: 2. The CDR3 totals 15 residues. The protocol attached unique molecular identifiers to individual cDNA molecules. MiXCR was run by TCRdb on the 5' RACE reads, yielding one entry per CDR3 protein. The data contain 70,000 to 85,000 distinct CDR3 sequences, about 12% of them singletons. Overall study findings and caveats: VDJdb matching, biased toward anti-spike CD8 responses, missed private and CD4 specificities.

This clonotype is classed as medium-sized (0.01 to 0.1%). Its specificity is not known. The TCR comes from an adult who was a healthcare worker with PCR-confirmed SARS-CoV-2 infection or an uninfected control (not recorded which). Sequencing was performed on whole blood. The chain has TRBV6-2 or TRBV6-3 and TRBJ2-1; 8 bases align to TRBD2. The CDR3 bases are TGTGCCAGCAGTTACAGGCGGGGGGCCTACAATGAGCAGTTCTTC. Translated: CASSYRRGAYNEQFF.